This T cell receptor beta chain was captured in a study of blood T cell repertoires in COVID-19. Recruitment covered over 20 US areas and drew participants whose ages spanned roughly 18 to 95 years. Researchers sorted participants into cohorts using their self-reported clinical history. No more than 2 weeks before study entry, exposed participants had met a case of COVID-19. Per the original data handling: How many nucleated cells were present was estimated from reference gene primer amplification. The data were produced by immunoSEQ multiplex PCR, yet TCRdb's version contains in-frame clones alone and is incomplete. The V and J calls and clone size come from that table; D and trimming were worked out from the DNA. The repertoire holds some 290,000 clones, with 90% as singletons. Sequenced material: PBMCs or T cells enriched from blood (not recorded which). This TCR derives from a woman younger than 45 who had been exposed to COVID-19.

The CDR3 loop reads CASSGQGRKNIQYF. The CDR3, as DNA: TGTGCCAGTAGTGGGCAGGGGCGTAAAAACATTCAGTACTTC. The V call is TRBV19, the J call TRBJ2-4; tentative D call: TRBD1 (6 bases). The CDR3 totals 14 residues. Germline V CDR1 and CDR2: LNHDA, SQIVND (reference sequence). V gave up 5 bases and J gave up 4 bases, with 12 bases separating them. The full variable domain, rest sourced from reference TRBV19 and TRBJ2-4, is DGGITQSPKYLFRKEGQNVTLSCEQNLNHDAMYWYRQDPGQGLRLIYYSQIVNDFQKGDIAEGYSVSREKKESFPLTVTSAQKNPTAFYLCASSGQGRKNIQYFGAGTRLSVL.